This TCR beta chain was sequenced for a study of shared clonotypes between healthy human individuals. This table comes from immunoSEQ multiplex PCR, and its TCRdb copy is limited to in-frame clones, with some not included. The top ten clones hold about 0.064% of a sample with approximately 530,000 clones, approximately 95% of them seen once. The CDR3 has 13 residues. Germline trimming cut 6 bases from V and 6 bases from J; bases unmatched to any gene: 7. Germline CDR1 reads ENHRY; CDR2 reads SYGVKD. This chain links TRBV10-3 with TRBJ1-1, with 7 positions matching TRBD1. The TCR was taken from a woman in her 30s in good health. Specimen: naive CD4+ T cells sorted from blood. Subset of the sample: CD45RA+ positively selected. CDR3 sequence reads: CAISPTGKPEAFF. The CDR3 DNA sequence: TGTGCCATCAGCCCGACAGGGAAGCCTGAAGCTTTCTTT.